This T cell receptor (beta chain) was recovered during a study of siplizumab effects on memory and regulatory T cells. General study points: Proliferating Tregs taken from siplizumab cultures were not shown to have a confirmed suppressive function. Major contributors to the alloresponse seemed to be naive T cells, which also appeared more diverse than memory cells. Only a minor fraction of alloreactive clones mapped to unstimulated subsets.

As concerns this clone: Antigen: not known.

CDR3 length equals 15 residues. The V gene's germline CDR1 is SGDLS and CDR2 YYNGEE. V shed 4 bases and J shed 4 bases, with 17 bases lying between them. Per sample, the assay covered approximately 91,000 TCR templates. Only in-frame clones appear in the TCRdb table, and some are missing; sequencing was by immunoSEQ multiplex PCR. The profile shows 80,000 to 130,000 clones, about nine tenths of them singletons. Source material: CD4+ T cells sorted from blood. This TCR derives from a human donor in good health. Some clones in this sample may be carry-over from other donors' samples. The rearrangement uses TRBV9 and TRBJ2-5; D remains unclear. CDR3: CASSTPTSVGETQYF. CDR3 nucleotides: TGTGCCAGCAGCACGCCAACGTCGGTGGGAGAGACCCAGTACTTC.